Following are 26 T cell receptor beta chains from one sample sequenced in a study of T cell repertoires in cytomegalovirus infection. Each CDR3 protein is one row after TCRdb ran MiXCR on the reads. The sample lists roughly 920,000 distinct CDR3 sequences, approximately 33% occurring once. The antigens these receptors bind are not known. The specimen was cultured CD8+ T cells from PBMCs, collected from culture after CMV antigen stimulation. Receptors originate from a human donor in good health (CMV status not recorded). Some clones in this sample may be carry-over from other donors' samples.

This clonotype was recorded a few times. The gene calls are TRBV5-6 and TRBJ1-5, with TRBD1 matching over 8 bases. The CDR3 has 14 residues. The germline V gene encodes CDR1 SGHDT and CDR2 YYEEEE. J gave up 7 bases and V 5 bases, and 8 bases lay outside the gene matches. Written as DNA, the CDR3 is TGTGCCAGCAGTATCGGACAGGGTGGACAGCCCCAGCATTTT. This translates into CASSIGQGGQPQHF.

This clonotype was seen once. Being one base from a much bigger clone, this may be a read error. As DNA, the CDR3 is TGTGCCAGCAGTCTCCGGGAACTGTCCTACGAGCAGTACTTC. This encodes CASSLRELSYEQYF. The chain links TRBV12-3 or TRBV12-4 to TRBJ2-7; a weak D match, TRBD2 (5 bases). The CDR3 extends over 14 amino acids. V was clipped by 5 bases and J by 1 base, with 12 bases between them.

This clonotype was detected a few times. The gene calls are TRBV12-3 or TRBV12-4 and TRBJ2-7, with 9 bases aligning to TRBD2. J gave up 0 bases and V 4 bases, and 19 bases lay outside the gene matches. The CDR3 loop spans 20 amino acids. Here the CDR3 DNA reads TGTGCCAGCAGTTCCCGAGGGCGTCTAGCGGGGTTTTCGAGCTCCTACGAGCAGTACTTC. It encodes CASSSRGRLAGFSSSYEQYF.

The chain carries TRBV19 and TRBJ2-1; 7 positions match TRBD2. The junction had 7 bases not matched to a gene; V was cut back by 8 bases and J by 0 bases. The CDR3 runs to 15 residues. Germline CDR1 LNHDA, CDR2 SQIVND (reference sequence). CDR3 in DNA: TGTGCCAGTTCTGGGGGGGAGAGCTCCTACAATGAGCAGTTCTTC. This sequence encodes CASSGGESSYNEQFF.

The sample holds a few counts of this clonotype. The rearrangement links TRBV4-2 to TRBJ1-5; no reliable D call. This CDR3 spans 14 amino acids. The germline V gene encodes CDR1 LGHNA and CDR2 YNFKEQ. Between the trimmed V and J ends, which lost 6 bases and 1 base, there was a span of 10 bases. The CDR3 region is CASSRTASNQPQHF. The CDR3 coding sequence is TGTGCCAGCAGTCGGACCGCGAGCAATCAGCCCCAGCATTTT.

This clonotype came up a few times. The chain uses TRBV7-9 and TRBJ1-3, with 11 bases matching TRBD1. The length of the CDR3 is 14 residues. Germline-derived CDR1 and CDR2 are SEHNR and FQNEAQ (reference sequence). With 2 bases clipped from V and 7 bases from J, the junction kept 1 base outside the gene matches. CDR3 in DNA: TGTGCCAGCAGCTTATGGGACAGGGGGAACACCATATATTTT. Translation gives CASSLWDRGNTIYF.

Many counts were recorded for this clonotype. The V gene is TRBV7-6, the J gene TRBJ1-4, with TRBD1 matching 8 bases. The V and J ends lost 5 bases and 5 bases, in that order; junction bases with no gene match: 16. Per the germline V gene, CDR1 is SGHVS and CDR2 is FNYEAQ. The CDR3 contains 18 residues. The CDR3 DNA is TGTGCCAGCAGCCCATACCGATGGACAGGGATTGAAAATGAAAAACTGTTTTTT. As protein: CASSPYRWTGIENEKLFF.

In this sample, this clonotype turned up many times. The V gene is TRBV7-2, the J gene TRBJ2-1; D is possibly TRBD1 (5 bases). V lost 3 bases to trimming and J lost 8 bases, with 8 bases between them. Germline V gene sequence: CDR1 SGHTA, CDR2 FQGNSA. This CDR3 is built from 12 residues. Written as DNA, the CDR3 is TGTGCCAGCAGCTTCAGGGTTTATGAGCAGTTCTTC. As protein: CASSFRVYEQFF. Complete variable domain (other parts from reference TRBV7-2 and TRBJ2-1): GAGVSQSPSNKVTEKGKDVELRCDPISGHTALYWYRQSLGQGLEFLIYFQGNSAPDKSGLPSDRFSAERTGGSVSTLTIQRTQQEDSAVYLCASSFRVYEQFFGPGTRLTVL.

A few counts support this clonotype. The chain couples TRBV5-1 to TRBJ2-7; D perhaps matches TRBD1 (6 bases). Trimming pared 7 bases from V and 0 bases from J, leaving 14 bases between. CDR1 and CDR2 (germline): SGHRS, YFSETQ. The CDR3 contains 14 residues. For the CDR3, the DNA is TGCGCCAGCTTTGACAGGCCGAGCTCCTACGAGCAGTACTTC. This gives the protein CASFDRPSSYEQYF.

This clonotype occurred a few times. CDR3 residues: CASSQGRLAGSTDTQYF. CDR3 coding DNA: TGTGCCAGCAGCCAAGGGCGACTAGCCGGTAGCACAGATACGCAGTATTTT. J is TRBJ2-3 and V is TRBV14; the match to TRBD2 covers 7 bases. The CDR3 has 17 residues. V was pared by 1 base and J by 0 bases, with 7 bases of the junction left unmatched. Germline-derived CDR1 and CDR2 are SGHDN and FVKESK.

This clonotype was recorded once. CDR3 in amino acids: CASRGIGEANEKLFF. CDR3 bases: TGTGCCAGCAGGGGGATAGGGGAAGCTAATGAAAAACTGTTTTTT. The gene calls are TRBV6-8 and TRBJ1-4; D perhaps matches TRBD1 (5 bases). V was pared by 6 bases and J by 3 bases, with 14 bases between. This CDR3 is 15 amino acids long. Germline CDR1 MNHGY, CDR2 SAAAGT.

This chain connects TRBV2 to TRBJ1-1; D unresolved. Per the germline V gene, CDR1 is SNHLY and CDR2 is FYNNEI. CDR3 size: 14 residues. The V end lost 11 bases, the J end lost 1 base, and 17 bases lay between the germline ends. The CDR3 sequence is CAGLWEGRNTEAFF. The CDR3 DNA reads as TGTGCCGGGCTATGGGAGGGAAGGAACACTGAAGCTTTCTTT.

The V call is TRBV5-1, the J call TRBJ2-3; a weak D match, TRBD2 (5 bases). The germline V and J ends were trimmed by 2 bases and 5 bases, with 12 bases remaining between them. This CDR3 has 14 residues. CDR1 is SGHRS, CDR2 YFSETQ, per germline. The CDR3 reads CASSFDYRLDTQYF. For the CDR3, the DNA is TGCGCCAGCAGCTTCGACTACCGCCTAGATACGCAGTATTTT.

The chain carries TRBV7-9 and TRBJ1-2; TRBD1 agrees at 7 bases. This CDR3 has 16 amino acids. Germline V gene lookup returns CDR1 SEHNR and CDR2 FQNEAQ (reference sequence). V gave up 5 bases and J gave up 3 bases; unmatched junction bases: 12. The CDR3: CASSPGTVVIHYGYTF. As DNA, the CDR3 is TGTGCCAGCAGCCCCGGGACAGTGGTTATACACTATGGCTACACCTTC.

This clonotype was counted a few times. The chain recombines TRBV20-1 with TRBJ2-7, with a possible D match to TRBD1 (5 bases). V shed 5 bases and J shed 4 bases, with 15 bases lying between them. The germline gives CDR1 DFQATT, CDR2 SNEGSKA (reference sequence). CDR3 size: 13 residues. The CDR3 region is CSAWPRAGYEQYV. CDR3 DNA: TGCAGTGCTTGGCCCCGGGCAGGGTACGAGCAGTACGTC.

This clonotype was detected a few times. The CDR3 sequence is CASSPSGQGYGYTF. Written as DNA, the CDR3 is TGCGCCAGCAGCCCCTCGGGACAGGGGTATGGCTACACCTTC. This rearrangement joins TRBV4-1 to TRBJ1-2; 10 bases match TRBD1. CDR3 size: 14 residues. The V gene's germline CDR1 is MGHRA and CDR2 YSYEKL. After removal of 4 bases from V and 5 bases from J, the junction contained 4 bases not matched to a gene.

This clonotype was counted a few times. The chain combines TRBV27 with TRBJ2-1; a weak D match, TRBD2 (6 bases). CDR1 and CDR2 from the germline V gene are MNHEY and SMNVEV (reference sequence). Trimming removed 3 bases from V and 8 bases from J, with 17 bases in between. The CDR3 runs to 15 residues. The CDR3 loop reads CASSFYGGDSYEQFF. In DNA form, the CDR3 reads TGTGCCAGCAGTTTCTACGGGGGTGATTCTTATGAGCAGTTCTTC.

This clonotype was detected many times. The chain has TRBV7-2 and TRBJ1-2, with 7 bases aligning to TRBD1. This CDR3 comprises 14 residues. Trimming took 5 bases from V and 8 from J; bases not matched to a gene: 11. CDR1 and CDR2 (germline): SGHTA, FQGNSA. The CDR3 loop reads CASSPRGDSRGYTF. The CDR3 DNA reads TGTGCCAGCAGCCCCCGGGGGGACAGTCGGGGCTACACCTTC.

The rearrangement links TRBV5-1 to TRBJ2-3; 7 positions agree with TRBD1. CDR3 size: 16 residues. CDR1 SGHRS and CDR2 YFSETQ come from the germline V gene. With 0 bases clipped from V and 2 bases from J, the junction kept 6 bases outside the gene matches. The CDR3 nucleotides read TGCGCCAGCAGCTTGGTTGGACAGGTGATCACAGATACGCAGTATTTT. Translated, it gives CASSLVGQVITDTQYF.

This chain uses TRBV2 with TRBJ2-2; 7 bases align to TRBD2. The length of the CDR3 is 13 residues. Germline loops: CDR1 SNHLY, CDR2 FYNNEI. The J segment lost 5 bases and the V segment lost 8 bases, leaving 5 bases of the junction unmatched. The CDR3 sequence is CASLGGVTGELFF. In nucleotides, the CDR3 is TGTGCCAGCCTGGGAGGGGTGACCGGGGAGCTGTTTTTT.

The sample holds one count of this clonotype. The rearrangement links TRBV5-6 to TRBJ1-5; D is unclear. The V gene's germline CDR1 is SGHDT and CDR2 YYEEEE. Between the trimmed V and J ends, which lost 1 base and 2 bases, there was a span of 10 bases. CDR3 length equals 15 residues. CDR3 amino acids: CASSLLRDGNQPQHF. CDR3 in DNA: TGTGCCAGCAGCTTGCTACGGGATGGCAATCAGCCCCAGCATTTT.

This chain joins TRBV6-1 and TRBJ2-3; D is perhaps TRBD1 (6 bases). Trimming left V 5 bases short and J 4 bases short, with 13 bases between. The CDR3 covers 14 residues. CDR1 and CDR2 (germline): MNHNS, SASEGT. The CDR3 bases are TGTGCCAGCAGTAATCACAGGGCTTCAGATACGCAGTATTTT. Its protein is CASSNHRASDTQYF.

This clonotype was found many times. The V call is TRBV12-3 or TRBV12-4, the J call TRBJ2-1; 10 bases line up with TRBD2. The CDR3 length is 16 residues. Trimming at V came to 3 bases and at J to 3 bases, leaving 5 bases not matched to a gene. CDR3 protein: CASSLQRGGLYNEQFF. CDR3 DNA sequence: TGTGCCAGCAGTTTGCAGCGGGGGGGCCTCTACAATGAGCAGTTCTTC.

This CDR3 is CSARDWAGRRPPYEQYF. The CDR3 DNA reads TGCAGTGCTAGAGACTGGGCCGGCAGGAGACCCCCCTACGAGCAGTACTTC. The V and J genes are TRBV20-1 and TRBJ2-7; D gene uncertain. V was shortened by 0 bases and J by 2 bases, with 20 bases between the two germline ends. The CDR3 loop spans 17 amino acids. From germline, CDR1 is DFQATT and CDR2 SNEGSKA (reference sequence).

With respect to this clonotype: An end of the junction differs from the germline gene, which may be a read error. The chain employs TRBV6-5 and TRBJ2-1, with a possible D match to TRBD2 (5 bases). CDR1 and CDR2 from the germline V gene are MNHEY and SVGAGI. The CDR3 totals 15 residues. The CDR3 DNA reads TGTGCCAGCAGTTACACGGGAAAGGCCTACAATAAGCAGTTCTTC. Encoded protein: CASSYTGKAYNKQFF.

The chain combines TRBV6-2 or TRBV6-3 with TRBJ1-1; possibly TRBD1 for D (5 bases). Trimming removed 5 bases from V and 8 bases from J, with 15 bases in between. The CDR3 totals 13 residues. Germline V lookup: CDR1 MNHEY, CDR2 SVGEGT. CDR3 region: CASSPSGAPEAFF. In DNA, the CDR3 is TGTGCCAGCAGTCCCTCCGGGGCCCCGGAAGCTTTCTTT.